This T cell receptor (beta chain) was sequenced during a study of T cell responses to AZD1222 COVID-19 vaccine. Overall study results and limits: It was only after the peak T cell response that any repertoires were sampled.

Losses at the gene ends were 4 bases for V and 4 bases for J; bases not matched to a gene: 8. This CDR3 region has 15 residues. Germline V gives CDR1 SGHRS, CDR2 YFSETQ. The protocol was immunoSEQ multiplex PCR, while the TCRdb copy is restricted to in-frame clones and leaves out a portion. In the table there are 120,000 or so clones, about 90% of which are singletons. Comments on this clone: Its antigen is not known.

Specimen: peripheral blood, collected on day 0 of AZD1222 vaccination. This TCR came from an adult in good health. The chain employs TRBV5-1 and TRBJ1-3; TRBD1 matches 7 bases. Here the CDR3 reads CASSQEQGSGNTIYF. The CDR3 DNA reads TGCGCCAGCAGCCAGGAACAGGGGTCAGGAAACACCATATATTTT. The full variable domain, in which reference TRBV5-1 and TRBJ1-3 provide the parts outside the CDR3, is KAGVTQTPRYLIKTRGQQVTLSCSPISGHRSVSWYQQTPGQGLQFLFEYFSETQRNKGNFPGRFSGRQFSNSRSEMNVSTLELGDSALYLCASSQEQGSGNTIYFGEGSWLTVV.